This T cell receptor beta chain was sequenced for a study of blood T cell repertoires in COVID-19. Whole-study context: Samples taken during acute and convalescent COVID-19 were collected in the United States, Italy and Spain. PBMCs, B-cell-depleted T cells, or T cells were the source of the cDNA or gDNA that made up the material.

In the authors' workflow: Amplified reference gene primers provided the basis for estimating nucleated cell counts. Measured with immunoSEQ multiplex PCR; TCRdb has only the in-frame clones, and not every one. The V and J calls and clone size come from that table; D and trimming were worked out from the DNA. The sample includes approximately 190,000 clones, about 93% of them seen just once. CDR3 length: 17 residues. J lost 4 bases, V lost 1 base, and 8 bases had no gene match. CDR1 and CDR2 (germline): LGHDT, YNNKEL (reference sequence). Sequencing input: peripheral blood. This TCR was sampled from a man aged 50-60 years with acute or convalescent COVID-19. This rearrangement joins TRBV3-1 (or the pseudogene TRBV3-2) to TRBJ2-3; 10 bases match TRBD2. As DNA, the CDR3 is TGTGCCAGCAGCCAAGGGTTACGTCTAGCGGGAGCAGATACGCAGTATTTT. Its protein product is CASSQGLRLAGADTQYF.